A single sample is the source of the 2 T cell receptor beta chains below, sequenced in a study of identical twins (dated by TCRdb to about 2016). The protocol used for the library was 5' RACE. The listed sequencing device is Illumina HiSeq 2000. The raw public data were reprocessed by TCRdb itself: fastp quality trimming at Q25, MiXCR clonotype calling, in-frame beta chains only. Records with the same CDR3 protein are collapsed into one entry carrying the most frequent genes and DNA. For this sample the table gives 200,000 to 300,000 distinct CDR3 sequences, of which roughly a tenth were detected only once. About a tenth of the sample rests with the top ten. Sequencing was performed on memory T cells sorted from blood. The cell subset or site label here, explained by the study, means: CD45RO+ enriched T cells. These receptors originate from a man aged 50 or older in good health.

At least ten counts were recorded for this clonotype. The chain recombines TRBV20-1 with TRBJ2-3; no clear D gene. Between the trimmed V and J ends, which lost 3 bases and 6 bases, there was a span of 13 bases. The CDR3 contains 13 residues. Per the germline V gene, CDR1 is DFQATT and CDR2 is SNEGSKA (reference sequence). The CDR3 nucleotides read TGCAGTGCTAGCGGGCTAAGCTGGGATACGCAGTATTTT. This sequence encodes CSASGLSWDTQYF.

This clonotype was counted only a few times. The CDR3 protein is CASSIGWRGARSNQPQHF. CDR3 DNA sequence: TGTGCCAGTAGTATAGGCTGGCGAGGGGCGCGTAGCAATCAGCCCCAGCATTTT. The chain employs TRBV19 and TRBJ1-5, with D maybe TRBD1 (5 bases). CDR1 and CDR2 from the germline V gene are LNHDA and SQIVND (reference sequence). Trimming removed 1 base from V and 0 bases from J, with 16 bases in between. The CDR3 sequence is 18 residues long.